This paragraph reports one TCR beta chain. Its antigen target is currently unknown. The record has no base qualities; no much larger clone is one base away. The germline V gene gives CDR1 as KGHSH and CDR2 as LQKENI. V and J are trimmed by 1 base and 0 bases, and the gene matches miss 8 bases of the junction. The CDR3 starts with the cysteine, ends with the phenylalanine, and has 18 residues. Here the CDR3 DNA is all that survives: 54 bases in frame from base 1. This sample is part of a study of blood T cell repertoires in COVID-19 (dated by TCRdb to 2018 to 2020). For context, the study as a whole: Collaborator samples came from the United States, Italy and Spain and covered acute and convalescent phases of COVID-19. Where HLA class I and class II types were available, the types were taken from metadata supplied by the sample provider, not from assay-based typing. The prospective study material was composed of cDNA or gDNA derived from T cells, B-cell-depleted T cells, or PBMCs. A de-identified subject ID, COVID-19 status, age in years and sex were almost always included in the sample metadata. Deeply sampled blood TCRbeta repertoires from subjects exposed to, actively infected with, or recovered from COVID-19 were included in the dataset. The repertoires were made available in a free public database intended to serve as a resource for research on the immune response to SARS-CoV-2. Samples came from the ongoing ImmuneRACE study (first 160 participants) plus 1,254 subjects from 6 global collaborators. Overall study outcomes, separate from this receptor: The amount of clinical and demographic metadata varied by source and participant and was provided uncurated.

The collaborating institutions used their own protocols to collect whole blood in K2EDTA tubes. For TCRbeta analysis, collaborators shipped samples as frozen whole blood, isolated PBMCs, or DNA extracted from either of those sample types. TCRbeta CDR3 regions were amplified from genomic DNA using the immunoSEQ Assay, a bias-controlled multiplex PCR. Per the authors' processing: Nucleated cell counts per sample were estimated from amplification of reference gene primers within the assay. Sequence reads were collapsed and filtered to measure the absolute abundance of every unique TCRbeta CDR3 rearrangement. Productive Simpson clonality was computed per sample as the square root of Simpson's diversity index over productive rearrangements. TCRdb carries this immuneACCESS record with in-frame sequences only. Its versions omit some clonotypes, under half of them owing to an unresolved V gene in the studies checked, with the rest unexplained. The V and J calls and clone size come from that table; D and trimming were worked out from the DNA. In all, the sample holds about 89,000 clones, and 88% of those were seen once. The ten top clones hold about 0.51% of the sample.

Here the chain combines TRBV18 and TRBJ1-3; TRBD1 aligns with 8 central bases. The sample comprised peripheral blood. This receptor was taken from a man aged 55 to 70 with acute or convalescent COVID-19. The base sequence is TGTGCCAGCTCACCACGGCAGGGGGCGGAAAGCTCTGGAAACACCATATATTTT. Translated, this gives CASSPRQGAESSGNTIYF.